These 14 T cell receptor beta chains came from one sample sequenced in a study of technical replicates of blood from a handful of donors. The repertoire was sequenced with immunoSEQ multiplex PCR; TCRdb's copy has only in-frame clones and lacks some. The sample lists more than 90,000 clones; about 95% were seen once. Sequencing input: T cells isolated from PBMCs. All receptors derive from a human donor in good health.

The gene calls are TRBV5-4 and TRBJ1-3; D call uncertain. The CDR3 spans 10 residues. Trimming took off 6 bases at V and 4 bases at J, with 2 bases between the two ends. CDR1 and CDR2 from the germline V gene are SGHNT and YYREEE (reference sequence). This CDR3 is CASTGNTIYF. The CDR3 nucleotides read TGTGCCAGCACAGGAAACACCATATATTTT.

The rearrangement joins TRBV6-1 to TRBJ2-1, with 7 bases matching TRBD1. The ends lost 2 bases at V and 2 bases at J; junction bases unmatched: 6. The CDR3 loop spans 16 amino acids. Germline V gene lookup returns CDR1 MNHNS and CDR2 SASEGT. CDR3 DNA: TGTGCCAGCAGTGAATTCGACAGGGCGACCTACAATGAGCAGTTCTTC. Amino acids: CASSEFDRATYNEQFF.

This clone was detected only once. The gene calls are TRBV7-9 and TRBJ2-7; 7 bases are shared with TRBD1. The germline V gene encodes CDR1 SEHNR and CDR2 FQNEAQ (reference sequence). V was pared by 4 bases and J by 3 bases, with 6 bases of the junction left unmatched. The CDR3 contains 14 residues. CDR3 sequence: CASSSADRDYEQYF. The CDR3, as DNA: TGTGCCAGCAGCTCGGCTGACAGGGACTACGAGCAGTACTTC.

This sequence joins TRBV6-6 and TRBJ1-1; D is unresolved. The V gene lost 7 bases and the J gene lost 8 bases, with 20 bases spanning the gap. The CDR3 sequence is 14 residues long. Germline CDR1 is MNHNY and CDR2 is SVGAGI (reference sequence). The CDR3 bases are TGTGCCAGCATCGGGGTGAGGGAGGGAAGGGAAGCTTTCTTT. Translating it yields CASIGVREGREAFF.

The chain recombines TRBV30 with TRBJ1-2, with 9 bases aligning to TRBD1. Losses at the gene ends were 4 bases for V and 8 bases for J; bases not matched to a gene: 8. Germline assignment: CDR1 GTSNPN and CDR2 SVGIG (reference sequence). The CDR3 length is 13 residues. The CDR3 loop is CAWTLGQGEGYTF. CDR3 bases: TGTGCCTGGACATTGGGACAGGGTGAAGGCTACACCTTC.

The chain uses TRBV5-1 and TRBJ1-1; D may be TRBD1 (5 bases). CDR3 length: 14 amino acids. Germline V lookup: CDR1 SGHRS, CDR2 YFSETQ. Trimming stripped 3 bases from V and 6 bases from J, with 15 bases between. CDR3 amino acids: CASSSQGSLAEAFF. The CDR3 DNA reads TGCGCCAGCAGCTCGCAGGGCAGTCTGGCTGAAGCTTTCTTT.

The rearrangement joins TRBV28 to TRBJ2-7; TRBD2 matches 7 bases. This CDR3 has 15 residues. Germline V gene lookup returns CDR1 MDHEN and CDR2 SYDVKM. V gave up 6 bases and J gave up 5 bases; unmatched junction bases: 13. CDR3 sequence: CASRLPGLITNEQYF. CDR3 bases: TGTGCCAGCAGGCTACCGGGACTAATAACGAACGAGCAGTACTTC.

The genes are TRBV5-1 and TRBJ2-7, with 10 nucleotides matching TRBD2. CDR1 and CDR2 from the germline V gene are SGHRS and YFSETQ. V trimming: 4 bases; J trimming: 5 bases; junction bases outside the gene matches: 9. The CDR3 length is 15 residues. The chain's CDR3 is CASSATEREGHEQYF. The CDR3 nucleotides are TGCGCCAGCAGCGCGACAGAGCGGGAGGGCCACGAGCAGTACTTC.

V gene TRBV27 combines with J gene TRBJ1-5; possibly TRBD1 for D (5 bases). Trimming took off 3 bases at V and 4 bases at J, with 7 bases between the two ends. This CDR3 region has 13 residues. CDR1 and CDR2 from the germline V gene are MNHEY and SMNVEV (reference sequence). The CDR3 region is CASSFGGNQPQHF. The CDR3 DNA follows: TGTGCCAGCAGTTTCGGGGGGAATCAGCCCCAGCATTTT.

CDR3 residues: CASRRRRIRETGNEQFF. CDR3 bases: TGTGCCAGCCGCCGAAGGCGTATCCGGGAGACTGGCAATGAGCAGTTCTTC. The chain has TRBV7-9 and TRBJ2-1; D is perhaps TRBD2 (6 bases). The CDR3 is 17 residues long. Between the trimmed V and J ends, which lost 8 bases and 6 bases, there was a span of 26 bases. Germline loops: CDR1 SEHNR, CDR2 FQNEAQ (reference sequence).

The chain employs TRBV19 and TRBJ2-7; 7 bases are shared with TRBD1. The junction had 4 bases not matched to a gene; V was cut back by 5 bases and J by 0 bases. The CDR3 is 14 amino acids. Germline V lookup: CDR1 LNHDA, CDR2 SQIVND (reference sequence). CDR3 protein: CASSFGTASYEQYF. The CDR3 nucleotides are TGTGCCAGTAGTTTCGGGACAGCCTCCTACGAGCAGTACTTC.

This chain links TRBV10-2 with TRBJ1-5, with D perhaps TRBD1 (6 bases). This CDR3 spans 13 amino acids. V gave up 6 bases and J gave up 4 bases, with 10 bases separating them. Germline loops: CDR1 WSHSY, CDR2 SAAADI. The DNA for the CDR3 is TGCGCCAGCAGAGGACAGCCTAATCAGCCCCAGCATTTT. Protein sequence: CASRGQPNQPQHF.

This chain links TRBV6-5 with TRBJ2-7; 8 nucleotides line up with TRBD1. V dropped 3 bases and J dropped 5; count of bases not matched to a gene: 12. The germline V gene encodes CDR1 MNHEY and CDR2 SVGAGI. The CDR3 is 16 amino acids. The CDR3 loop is CASSYTDRGRADEQYF. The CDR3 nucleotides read TGTGCCAGCAGTTATACCGACAGGGGAAGAGCCGACGAGCAGTACTTC.

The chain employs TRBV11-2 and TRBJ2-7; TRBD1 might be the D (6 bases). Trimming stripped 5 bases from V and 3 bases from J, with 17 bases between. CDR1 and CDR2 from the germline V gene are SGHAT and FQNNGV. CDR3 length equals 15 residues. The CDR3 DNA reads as TGTGCCAGCAGCGTCCGAAGGGGGACGGACTACGAGCAGTACTTC. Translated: CASSVRRGTDYEQYF.